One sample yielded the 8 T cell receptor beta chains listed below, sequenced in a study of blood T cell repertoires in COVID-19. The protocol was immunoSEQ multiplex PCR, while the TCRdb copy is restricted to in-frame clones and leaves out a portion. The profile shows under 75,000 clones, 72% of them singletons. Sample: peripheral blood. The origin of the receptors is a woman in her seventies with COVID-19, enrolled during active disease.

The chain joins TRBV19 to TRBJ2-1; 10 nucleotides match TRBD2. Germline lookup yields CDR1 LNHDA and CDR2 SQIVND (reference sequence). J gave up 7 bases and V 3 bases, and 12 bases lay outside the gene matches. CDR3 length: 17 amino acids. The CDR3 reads CASSIYSTSGFSNEQFF. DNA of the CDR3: TGTGCCAGTAGTATTTATTCGACTAGCGGGTTCTCGAATGAGCAGTTCTTC.

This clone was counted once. CDR3: CASSLRGESQETQYF. CDR3 nucleotide sequence: TGTGCCAGCAGCTTAAGAGGCGAGAGCCAAGAGACCCAGTACTTC. V gene TRBV11-2 combines with J gene TRBJ2-5, with D unclear. The germline V gene encodes CDR1 SGHAT and CDR2 FQNNGV. The ends were cut back, 2 bases at V and 1 base at J, with 11 bases in the middle. The CDR3 spans 15 residues.

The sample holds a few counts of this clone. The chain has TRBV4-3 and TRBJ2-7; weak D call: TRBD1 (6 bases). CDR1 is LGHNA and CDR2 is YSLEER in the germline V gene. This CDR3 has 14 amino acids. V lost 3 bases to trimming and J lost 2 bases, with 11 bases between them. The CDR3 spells CASSQGAGPYEQYF. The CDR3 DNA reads TGCGCCAGCAGCCAGGGGGCAGGCCCCTACGAGCAGTACTTC.

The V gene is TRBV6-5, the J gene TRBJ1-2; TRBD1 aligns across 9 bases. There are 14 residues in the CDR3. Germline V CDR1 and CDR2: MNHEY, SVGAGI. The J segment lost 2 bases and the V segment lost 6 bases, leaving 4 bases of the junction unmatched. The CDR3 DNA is TGTGCCAGCAGGGGGACAGGGTTCAACTATGGCTACACCTTC. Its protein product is CASRGTGFNYGYTF.

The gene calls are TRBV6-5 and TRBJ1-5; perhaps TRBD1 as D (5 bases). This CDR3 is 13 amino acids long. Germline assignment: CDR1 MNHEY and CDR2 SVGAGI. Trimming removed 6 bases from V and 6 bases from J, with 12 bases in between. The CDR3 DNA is TGTGCCAGCAGCCCCAGGGATGCTCAGCCCCAGCATTTT. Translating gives CASSPRDAQPQHF.

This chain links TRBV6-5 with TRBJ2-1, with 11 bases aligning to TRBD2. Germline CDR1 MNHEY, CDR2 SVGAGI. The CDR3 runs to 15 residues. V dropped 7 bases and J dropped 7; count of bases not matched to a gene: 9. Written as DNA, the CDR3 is TGTGCCAGCAAGGGGCTAGCGGGAGGAGGGAATGAGCAGTTCTTC. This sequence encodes CASKGLAGGGNEQFF.

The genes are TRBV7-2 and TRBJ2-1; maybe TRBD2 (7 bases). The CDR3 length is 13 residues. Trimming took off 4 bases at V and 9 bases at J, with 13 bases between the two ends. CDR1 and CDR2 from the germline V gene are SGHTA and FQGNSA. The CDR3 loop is CASSSIRGGEQFF. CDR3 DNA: TGTGCCAGCAGCTCCATTAGGGGGGGTGAGCAGTTCTTC. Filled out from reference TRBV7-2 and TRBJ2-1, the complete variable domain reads GAGVSQSPSNKVTEKGKDVELRCDPISGHTALYWYRQSLGQGLEFLIYFQGNSAPDKSGLPSDRFSAERTGGSVSTLTIQRTQQEDSAVYLCASSSIRGGEQFFGPGTRLTVL.

The CDR3 here is CAISDRDRTSTDTQYF. CDR3 DNA: TGTGCCATCAGTGACCGGGACAGAACCAGCACAGATACGCAGTATTTT. The chain links TRBV10-3 to TRBJ2-3; 7 bases fit TRBD1. The CDR3 sequence is 16 residues long. Germline values: CDR1 ENHRY, CDR2 SYGVKD. After removal of 3 bases from V and 0 bases from J, the junction contained 6 bases not matched to a gene.